These 24 T cell receptor beta chains came from one sample sequenced in a study of response to subunit inactivated influenza vaccine. TCRdb passed the RT-PCR reads through MiXCR, listing each CDR3 protein once. Here the sample spans hundreds of thousands of distinct CDR3 sequences, 9.5% to 13% being singletons. The sample was PBMCs from blood, taken 40 to 50 days after vaccination. The receptors originated from a man over 45 who received an inactivated influenza vaccine.

CDR3: CASSEGLAGDSYNEQFF. The CDR3 DNA is TGTGCCAGCAGCGAGGGACTAGCGGGGGATTCCTACAATGAGCAGTTCTTC. V and J are TRBV28 and TRBJ2-1; TRBD2 aligns across 14 bases. Germline V gene data show CDR1 as MDHEN and CDR2 as SYDVKM. V dropped 6 bases and J dropped 1; count of bases not matched to a gene: 5. CDR3 length: 17 amino acids.

This clonotype was found a few times. The chain employs TRBV5-1 and TRBJ1-2; 9 nucleotides match TRBD1. There are 14 residues in the CDR3. V lost 4 bases, J lost 6 bases, and 7 bases stayed unmatched. Germline V gene lookup returns CDR1 SGHRS and CDR2 YFSETQ. The CDR3 loop reads CASSPGQGSDGYTF. DNA for the CDR3: TGCGCCAGCAGCCCCGGACAGGGGTCGGATGGCTACACCTTC.

V is TRBV29-1 and J is TRBJ2-3; 7 nucleotides agree with TRBD1. Germline lookup yields CDR1 SQVTM and CDR2 ANQGSEA. V shed 7 bases, J shed 6 bases, and the junction held 13 bases outside the gene matches. The CDR3 runs 14 residues. The CDR3 spells CSADRDSDMDTQYF. The CDR3 DNA reads as TGCAGCGCTGACCGGGACAGCGACATGGATACGCAGTATTTT.

This clonotype came up a few times. The V and J genes are TRBV5-4 and TRBJ2-1; the D gene is possibly TRBD2 (7 bases). Germline-derived CDR1 and CDR2 are SGHNT and YYREEE (reference sequence). This CDR3 has 20 amino acids. Trimming removed 2 bases from V and 2 bases from J, with 26 bases in between. The CDR3 here is CASSLSGTQRGGLAYNEQFF. The CDR3 nucleotides read TGTGCCAGCAGCTTATCCGGGACACAAAGGGGAGGGTTAGCCTACAATGAGCAGTTCTTC. The whole variable domain, remainder taken from reference TRBV5-4 and TRBJ2-1, is ETGVTQSPTHLIKTRGQQVTLRCSSQSGHNTVSWYQQALGQGPQFIFQYYREEENGRGNFPPRFSGLQFPNYSSELNVNALELDDSALYLCASSLSGTQRGGLAYNEQFFGPGTRLTVL.

The chain recombines TRBV5-5 with TRBJ2-7; 10 bases line up with TRBD2. This CDR3 is built from 14 residues. CDR1 and CDR2 from the germline V gene are SGHKS and YYEKEE (reference sequence). Trimming removed 4 bases from V and 4 bases from J; junction bases left unmatched: 5. The CDR3, as DNA: TGTGCCAGCAGCCTGGGGACTAGCGCGTACGAGCAGTACTTC. Protein product: CASSLGTSAYEQYF.

This clonotype was seen only a few times. The junction departs from germline at one end; a sequencing error may be responsible. The chain couples TRBV20-1 to TRBJ2-2; 8 nucleotides align to TRBD1. Germline V gives CDR1 DFQATT, CDR2 SNEGSKA (reference sequence). The CDR3 has 16 residues. The CDR3: CCARDLGQENTGELFF. The CDR3 region has the DNA TGCTGTGCTAGAGATCTGGGACAGGAGAACACCGGGGAGCTGTTTTTT.

This clonotype was observed a handful of times. The CDR3 sequence: CASSEMRQGDQPQHF. In DNA, the CDR3 is TGTGCCAGCAGTGAAATGAGACAGGGGGATCAGCCCCAGCATTTT. V usage is TRBV6-1 and J usage is TRBJ1-5; 9 bases line up with TRBD1. V lost 2 bases and J lost 5; bases outside the gene matches: 4. The germline gives CDR1 MNHNS, CDR2 SASEGT. The CDR3 contains 15 residues.

The gene calls are TRBV27 and TRBJ2-5; D gene unclear. With 5 bases removed from V and 2 bases from J, the gap between germline ends came to 15 bases. The germline V gene encodes CDR1 MNHEY and CDR2 SMNVEV (reference sequence). This CDR3 is 15 amino acids long. For the CDR3, the DNA is TGTGCCAGCAGTAGAGTTTGGGCAGAACAAGAGACCCAGTACTTC. Translation gives CASSRVWAEQETQYF.

This clonotype was seen a handful of times. The chain links TRBV9 to TRBJ2-3, with a possible D match to TRBD2 (6 bases). Per the germline V gene, CDR1 is SGDLS and CDR2 is YYNGEE. This CDR3 spans 14 amino acids. V shed 0 bases and J shed 4 bases, with 9 bases lying between them. The CDR3 sequence: CASSVGTKSDTQYF. The CDR3 DNA reads as TGTGCCAGCAGCGTAGGGACTAAGTCAGATACGCAGTATTTT.

V is TRBV15 and J is TRBJ2-3, with 7 nucleotides matching TRBD2. Looked up from germline, CDR1 is LNHNV and CDR2 is YYDKDF (reference sequence). V shed 1 base and J 3 bases; nucleotides not matched to a gene: 4. The CDR3 runs to 15 residues. The CDR3: CATSRGREGTDTQYF. The CDR3 DNA follows: TGTGCCACCAGCAGAGGCAGGGAGGGAACAGATACGCAGTATTTT.

This clonotype occurred a few times. The gene calls are TRBV7-2 and TRBJ2-3; the match to TRBD2 covers 13 bases. The CDR3 loop spans 16 amino acids. The germline V gene has CDR1 SGHTA and CDR2 FQGNSA. The V segment lost 4 bases and the J segment 3 bases; nucleotides outside the gene matches: 4. CDR3 region: CASSSGLAGVTDTQYF. The CDR3 nucleotides are TGTGCCAGCAGCTCCGGACTAGCGGGAGTTACAGATACGCAGTATTTT. The full variable domain, with the rest looked up from reference TRBV7-2 and TRBJ2-3, is GAGVSQSPSNKVTEKGKDVELRCDPISGHTALYWYRQSLGQGLEFLIYFQGNSAPDKSGLPSDRFSAERTGGSVSTLTIQRTQQEDSAVYLCASSSGLAGVTDTQYFGPGTRLTVL.

Points on this clonotype: The junction does not match germline at one end; this may be a read error. This rearrangement joins TRBV20-1 to TRBJ2-4, with TRBD2 as a possible D gene (5 bases). The CDR3 is 14 amino acids. Germline CDR1 reads DFQATT; CDR2 reads SNEGSKA (reference sequence). This CDR3 reads CSAQTDLAKNIEYF. In DNA, the CDR3 is TGCAGTGCCCAGACGGACCTAGCCAAAAACATTGAGTACTTC.

This clonotype appeared a few times. The J gene is TRBJ1-6, the V gene TRBV4-1; no reliable D call. The V gene's germline CDR1 is MGHRA and CDR2 YSYEKL. The V end lost 0 bases, the J end lost 10 bases, and 10 bases lay between the germline ends. The CDR3 has 14 amino acids. This CDR3 reads CASSQDGKGSPLHF. CDR3 nucleotide sequence: TGCGCCAGCAGCCAAGATGGGAAAGGGTCACCCCTCCACTTT.

This clonotype came up a few times. The CDR3 DNA follows: TGTGCCACCAGCAGAGACATAGTGGGCCAAGAGACCCAGTACTTC. It is translated as CATSRDIVGQETQYF. J is TRBJ2-5 and V is TRBV15; D unresolved. There are 15 residues in the CDR3. Germline V lookup: CDR1 LNHNV, CDR2 YYDKDF (reference sequence). V was pared by 0 bases and J by 1 base, with 9 bases between.

The rearrangement links TRBV10-3 to TRBJ2-2; D gene unclear. The germline gives CDR1 ENHRY, CDR2 SYGVKD. Trimming took off 7 bases at V and 4 bases at J, with 7 bases between the two ends. This CDR3 spans 12 amino acids. CDR3 in DNA: TGTGCCATCATGTGGCCCACCGGGGAGCTGTTTTTT. Amino acids: CAIMWPTGELFF.

The chain employs TRBV21-1 and TRBJ1-1. TRBV21-1 is given as a pseudogene. The CDR3 totals 15 residues. DNA for the CDR3: TGTGCCAGCAGCCCTAGGGGTAGGTGGAACACTGAAGCTTTCTTT. It encodes CASSPRGRWNTEAFF.

The chain links TRBV7-3 to TRBJ2-5; a possible D gene is TRBD1 (6 bases). Germline values: CDR1 SGHTA, CDR2 FQGTGA. The V end lost 5 bases, the J end lost 6 bases, and 13 bases lay between the germline ends. The CDR3 runs to 13 residues. The chain's CDR3 is CASSEGGGQTQYF. The CDR3 bases are TGTGCCAGCAGCGAAGGGGGTGGCCAGACCCAGTACTTC.

This clonotype occurred a few times. This chain uses TRBV20-1 with TRBJ2-3; unclear D gene. The germline V gene encodes CDR1 DFQATT and CDR2 SNEGSKA (reference sequence). The CDR3 runs 17 residues. Trimming stripped 0 bases from V and 0 bases from J, with 16 bases between. The CDR3 nucleotides are TGCAGTGCTAGAGATCCCCTCGCAGGCCATAGCACAGATACGCAGTATTTT. As protein: CSARDPLAGHSTDTQYF.

V usage is TRBV4-2 and J usage is TRBJ2-7; the D is unclear. CDR3 size: 12 residues. Trimming shortened V by 8 bases and J by 3 bases, and 11 bases separated the two germline ends. Germline loops: CDR1 LGHNA, CDR2 YNFKEQ. CDR3: CASGSVDYEQYF. CDR3 in DNA: TGTGCCAGCGGCTCGGTAGACTACGAGCAGTACTTC.

This clonotype was found many times. This sequence joins TRBV4-3 and TRBJ2-7, with 8 positions matching TRBD2. V dropped 2 bases and J dropped 0; count of bases not matched to a gene: 6. CDR1 and CDR2 from the germline V gene are LGHNA and YSLEER. The CDR3 contains 16 residues. The CDR3 loop reads CASSQRTSPSSYEQYF. DNA for the CDR3: TGCGCCAGCAGCCAACGGACTAGCCCCAGCTCCTACGAGCAGTACTTC.

The table lists this clonotype with many counts. This rearrangement joins TRBV5-1 to TRBJ2-7; the match to TRBD1 covers 11 bases. J gave up 3 bases and V 2 bases, and 4 bases lay outside the gene matches. CDR1 is SGHRS, CDR2 YFSETQ, per germline. The CDR3 is 15 residues long. The DNA of the CDR3 is TGCGCCAGCAGCTTTGGGACAGGGGGTAACTACGAGCAGTACTTC. It encodes CASSFGTGGNYEQYF.

The chain is built from TRBV5-1 and TRBJ2-1, with TRBD1 identical over 10 bases. Germline V gives CDR1 SGHRS, CDR2 YFSETQ. The CDR3 consists of 15 residues. Trimming at V came to 3 bases and at J to 8 bases, leaving 8 bases not matched to a gene. DNA for the CDR3: TGCGCCAGCAGCTCGACAGGGGGCAGTCCCCATGAGCAGTTCTTC. It codes for CASSSTGGSPHEQFF.

The CDR3, as DNA: TGTGCCAGTTCAGCGGCACTCCTTTCCTACGAGCAGTACTTC. This translates into CASSAALLSYEQYF. The chain couples TRBV19 to TRBJ2-7; tentative D call: TRBD2 (5 bases). Trimming stripped 8 bases from V and 1 base from J, with 15 bases between. CDR1 and CDR2 (germline): LNHDA, SQIVND (reference sequence). The CDR3 is made up of 14 amino acids.

The V call is TRBV10-3, the J call TRBJ2-3; 8 bases fit TRBD2. CDR3 size: 15 residues. The junction had 4 bases not matched to a gene; V was cut back by 5 bases and J by 0 bases. The germline V gene encodes CDR1 ENHRY and CDR2 SYGVKD. The CDR3 nucleotides read TGTGCCATCAGTAATAGCGGGGCTAGCACAGATACGCAGTATTTT. Its protein product is CAISNSGASTDTQYF.